Sequencing of this T cell receptor (beta chain) was carried out in a study of cytomegalovirus exposure and HLA in healthy donors. On the study more broadly: Per a later analysis, the approximately 620 first-cohort and over 90 validation repertoires shared one platform.

Per the germline V gene, CDR1 is MNHEY and CDR2 is SVGAGI. V lost 4 bases, J lost 6 bases, and 10 bases stayed unmatched. This CDR3 has 15 amino acids. General study results and limits: Confirmation was obtained in vitro that three CMV-associated chains are specific for CMV antigens. The authors enumerated over 150 TCR beta chains as linked to cytomegalovirus.

Produced via immunoSEQ multiplex PCR; TCRdb's table is partial and in-frame only. This table has about 150,000 clones, around 90% appearing once. Points on this clone: Antigen unknown.

This chain uses TRBV6-5 with TRBJ2-7; TRBD1 agrees at 9 bases. This receptor was obtained from a woman in her late teens or twenties in good health and CMV-seropositive. The sequenced sample was PBMCs. The CDR3 protein is CASSSPGQGWSEQYF. DNA of the CDR3: TGTGCCAGCAGTTCCCCGGGACAGGGTTGGTCCGAGCAGTACTTC.